The source of this T cell receptor beta chain is a study of persistence of HIV-infected CD4 T cells. The libraries were made with immunoSEQ version 4 in survey mode. Assay used: immunoSEQ multiplex PCR; TCRdb lists only in-frame clones, some missing. The repertoire holds roughly 64,000 clones, with 65% to 75% as singletons. Cells were stimulated with overlapping HIV-1 Gag 15-mer peptides. Memory cells lacking CD40L and CD69 with high CD45RO were sorted. This CDR3 region has 13 residues. V lost 11 bases to trimming and J lost 4 bases; unmatched junction nucleotides: 8. Germline CDR1 reads MDHEN; CDR2 reads SYDVKM. Worth noting for this clone: What it recognizes is unknown.

The rearrangement uses TRBV28 and TRBJ2-3; 8 bases fit TRBD2. This material consisted of CD4+ T cells sorted from PBMCs after 18-hour stimulation, taken from a patient who received antiretroviral therapy. This sequence originates from an adult man with HIV who was CMV-seropositive. The CDR3 sequence is CASKRGTADTQYF. The CDR3 nucleotides read TGTGCCTCCAAGCGGGGGACCGCAGATACGCAGTATTTT. Using reference TRBV28 and TRBJ2-3 for the parts outside the CDR3, the full variable domain is DVKVTQSSRYLVKRTGEKVFLECVQDMDHENMFWYRQDPGLGLRLIYFSYDVKMKEKGDIPEGYSVSREKKERFSLILESASTNQTSMYLCASKRGTADTQYFGPGTRLTVL.